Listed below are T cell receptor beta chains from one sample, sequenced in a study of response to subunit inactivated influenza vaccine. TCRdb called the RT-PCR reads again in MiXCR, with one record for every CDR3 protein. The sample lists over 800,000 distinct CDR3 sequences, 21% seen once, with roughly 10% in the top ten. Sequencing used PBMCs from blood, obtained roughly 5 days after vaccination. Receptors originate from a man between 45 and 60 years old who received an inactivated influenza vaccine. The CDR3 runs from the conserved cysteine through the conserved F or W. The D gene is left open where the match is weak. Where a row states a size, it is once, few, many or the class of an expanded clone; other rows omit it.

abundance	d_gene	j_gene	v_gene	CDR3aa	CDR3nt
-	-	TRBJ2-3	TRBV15	CATSRTTLRGSDTQYF	TGTGCCACCAGCAGAACGACCCTTCGGGGGTCTGATACGCAGTATTTT
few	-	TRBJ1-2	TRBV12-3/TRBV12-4	CASSPQGKGYGYTF	TGTGCCAGCAGTCCACAGGGAAAGGGCTATGGCTACACCTTC
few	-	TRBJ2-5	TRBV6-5	CASSPRTNYQETQYF	TGTGCCAGCAGTCCTCGGACTAACTACCAAGAGACCCAGTACTTC
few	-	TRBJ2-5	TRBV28	CASRSPEETQYF	TGTGCCAGCAGATCACCGGAGGAGACCCAGTACTTC
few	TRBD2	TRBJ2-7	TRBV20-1	CSAREGLAGQYF	TGCAGTGCTAGAGAGGGACTAGCGGGACAGTACTTC
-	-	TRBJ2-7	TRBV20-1	CSARAAGQLIYEQYF	TGCAGTGCTAGGGCGGCGGGACAACTAATCTACGAGCAGTACTTC
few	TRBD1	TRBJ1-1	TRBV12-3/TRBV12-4	CASSLLRGRGDTEAFF	TGTGCCAGCAGTCTCTTGAGGGGGCGCGGGGACACTGAAGCTTTCTTT
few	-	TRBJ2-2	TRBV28	CASSSLWGDTGELFF	TGTGCCAGCAGTTCCCTATGGGGGGACACCGGGGAGCTGTTTTTT
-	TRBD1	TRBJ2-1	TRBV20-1	CSARVLGGHEQFF	TGCAGTGCTAGAGTTTTAGGGGGCCATGAGCAGTTCTTC
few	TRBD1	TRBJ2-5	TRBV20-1	CSAVTGVFAETQYF	TGCAGTGCCGTGACAGGGGTATTCGCAGAGACCCAGTACTTC
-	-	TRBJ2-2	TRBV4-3	CASSQDPQSPIFGGELFF	TGCGCCAGCAGCCAAGATCCCCAGAGTCCGATCTTCGGCGGGGAGCTGTTTTTT
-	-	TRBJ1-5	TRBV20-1	CSARLLSGNQPQHF	TGCAGTGCTAGACTATTGTCGGGTAATCAGCCCCAGCATTTT
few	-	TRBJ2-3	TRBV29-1	CSVVIFGTDTQYF	TGCAGCGTTGTGATTTTCGGCACAGATACGCAGTATTTT